This T cell receptor beta chain was observed in a study of CD8 T cells in Susac syndrome. Trimming stripped 0 bases from V and 4 bases from J, with 7 bases between. This CDR3 contains 13 residues. Germline V gives CDR1 SGHRS, CDR2 YFSETQ. Random hexamers served to reverse transcribe roughly 0.45 to 1 ug RNA. TCRdb reprocessed the immunoSEQ multiplex PCR reads with MiXCR, giving one entry per CDR3 protein. The table has about 170,000 distinct CDR3 sequences, about 96% seen once. This receptor was identified in a human donor with Susac syndrome. The chain combines TRBV5-1 with TRBJ1-2; D gene uncertain. The specimen was CD4+ T cells from PBMCs. The CDR3 region is CASSLDRPYGYTF. CDR3 sequence (DNA): TGCGCCAGCAGCTTGGACAGACCCTATGGCTACACCTTC.